Presented here are 4 T cell receptor beta chains from one specimen sequenced in a study of control samples from healthy donors and cancer patients. Libraries were prepared by immunoSEQ multiplex PCR; TCRdb keeps only in-frame clonotypes and omits some of them. The sample holds about 120,000 clones, roughly 90% seen once. Sequenced: blood. These receptors were obtained from a man between 45 and 60 years old in good health.

CDR3 nucleotide sequence: TGTGCCAGCAGTCTTACAGGGGGCGTTCGGCAGCCCCAGCATTTT. It encodes CASSLTGGVRQPQHF. This rearrangement joins TRBV27 to TRBJ1-5, with 9 bases that match TRBD1. The CDR3 has 15 amino acids. After removal of 5 bases from V and 7 bases from J, the junction contained 9 bases not matched to a gene. Looked up from germline, CDR1 is MNHEY and CDR2 is SMNVEV (reference sequence).

CDR3 sequence reads: CASSLEADTNYGYTF. The CDR3 bases are TGTGCCAGCAGCTTAGAAGCCGACACTAACTATGGCTACACCTTC. The chain employs TRBV7-2 and TRBJ1-2; D is uncertain. V was trimmed by 1 base and J by 0 bases, leaving 9 bases between them. The CDR3 is made up of 15 amino acids. From germline, CDR1 is SGHTA and CDR2 FQGNSA.

The chain recombines TRBV27 with TRBJ1-2; no reliable D call. Germline loops: CDR1 MNHEY, CDR2 SMNVEV (reference sequence). The V gene lost 6 bases and the J gene lost 1 base, with 12 bases spanning the gap. The CDR3 length is 14 residues. The CDR3 protein is CASRSGSFNYGYTF. In DNA form, the CDR3 reads TGTGCCAGCAGATCGGGCAGTTTTAACTATGGCTACACCTTC.

The CDR3: CASSADTGDRSPLHF. Here the CDR3 DNA reads TGCGCCAGCAGCGCCGATACAGGGGACAGGTCACCCCTCCACTTT. This chain links TRBV5-1 with TRBJ1-6; 8 nucleotides align to TRBD1. The CDR3 is made up of 15 amino acids. After removal of 4 bases from V and 10 bases from J, the junction contained 10 bases not matched to a gene. The germline V gene has CDR1 SGHRS and CDR2 YFSETQ. The complete variable domain, with remaining parts taken from reference TRBV5-1 and TRBJ1-6, reads KAGVTQTPRYLIKTRGQQVTLSCSPISGHRSVSWYQQTPGQGLQFLFEYFSETQRNKGNFPGRFSGRQFSNSRSEMNVSTLELGDSALYLCASSADTGDRSPLHFGNGTRLTVT.